Given below is one T cell receptor (beta chain) in context. The target antigen is unknown. The sample originates from a study of cytomegalovirus exposure and HLA in healthy donors. General study points: The study recorded 150 to 200 TCR beta chains that were cytomegalovirus-associated.

With V trimmed by 1 base and J by 1 base, 7 bases remained unmatched. Germline assignment: CDR1 SGHTA and CDR2 FQGTGA. CDR3 length: 19 residues. PCR employed 60 Vbeta and 13 Jbeta primers. TCRdb's copy holds only in-frame clones and misses some; the assay was immunoSEQ multiplex PCR. Altogether about 93,000 clones are present, around three quarters being singletons, with the ten largest covering 0.45% to 0.6%. The sequencing sample was made of PBMCs. This chain joins TRBV7-3 and TRBJ2-3, with 14 bases lining up with TRBD2. This sequence was found in a man aged 30-40 years in good health and CMV-seronegative. The CDR3 nucleotides are TGTGCCAGCAGCTTAAAGAATTGGGGACTAGCGGGAGGCACAGATACGCAGTATTTT. Residues: CASSLKNWGLAGGTDTQYF.